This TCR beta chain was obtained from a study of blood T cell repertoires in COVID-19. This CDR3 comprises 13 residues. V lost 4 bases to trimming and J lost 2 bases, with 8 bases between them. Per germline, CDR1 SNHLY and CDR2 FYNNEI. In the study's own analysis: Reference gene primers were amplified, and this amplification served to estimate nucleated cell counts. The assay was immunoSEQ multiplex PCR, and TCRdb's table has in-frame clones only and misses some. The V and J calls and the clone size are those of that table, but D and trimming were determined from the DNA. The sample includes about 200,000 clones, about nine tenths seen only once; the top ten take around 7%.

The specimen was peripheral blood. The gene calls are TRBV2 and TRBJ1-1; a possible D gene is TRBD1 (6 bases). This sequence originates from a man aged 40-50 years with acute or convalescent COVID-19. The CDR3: CASSGTANTEAFF. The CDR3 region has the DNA TGTGCCAGCAGTGGGACAGCTAACACTGAAGCTTTCTTT.